This T cell receptor beta chain was captured by sequencing in a study of blood T cell repertoires in COVID-19. The method was immunoSEQ multiplex PCR; TCRdb's version includes in-frame clones alone and lacks a portion of them. Of about 110,000 clones listed, 84% were seen once; the top ten hold about 4.2%. Germline CDR1 and CDR2: GTSNPN and SVGIG (reference sequence). The V gene lost 0 bases and the J gene lost 4 bases, with 10 bases spanning the gap. The CDR3 sequence is 15 residues long. This sequence was found in a human donor in a cohort sampled during active COVID-19. Sequencing input: peripheral blood. The V call is TRBV30, the J call TRBJ2-6, with a possible D match to TRBD2 (5 bases). The CDR3 nucleotides read TGTGCCTGGAGTGTCGCGCGGGCGGGGGCCAACGTCCTGACTTTC. It translates to CAWSVARAGANVLTF.